This TCR beta chain was sequenced in a study of shared clonotypes between healthy human individuals. Turning to the study itself: Each donor's CD4 naive and CD4 memory cells filled three plates apiece, CD8 naive two, and CD8 memory one.

Every one of the donors was a Caucasian adult that lived in Nashville, Tennessee. Study-level results: Non-shared clonotypes showed lower generation probabilities than clonotypes common to all four donors.

V was pared by 4 bases and J by 1 base, with 13 bases of the junction left unmatched. The CDR3 runs 19 residues. To note about this clone: Its matching antigen is unknown.

Using immunoSEQ multiplex PCR, the repertoire was profiled, and TCRdb retains in-frame clones only, with some absent. The sample has 2 million to 2.5 million clones, roughly 93% seen once. Source material: naive CD4+ T cells from PBMCs. Sample subset: CD45RA+ positively selected. The rearrangement links TRBV5-3 to TRBJ2-5, with TRBD2 matching over 13 bases. TRBV5-3 qualifies as an ORF whose function is uncertain. The TCR sequence derives from a young man in good health. Some clones in this sample may be carry-over from other donors' samples. This CDR3 is CARSPGTSGILNPQETQYF. CDR3 nucleotides: TGTGCCAGAAGCCCCGGGACTAGCGGGATCCTAAACCCCCAAGAGACCCAGTACTTC.